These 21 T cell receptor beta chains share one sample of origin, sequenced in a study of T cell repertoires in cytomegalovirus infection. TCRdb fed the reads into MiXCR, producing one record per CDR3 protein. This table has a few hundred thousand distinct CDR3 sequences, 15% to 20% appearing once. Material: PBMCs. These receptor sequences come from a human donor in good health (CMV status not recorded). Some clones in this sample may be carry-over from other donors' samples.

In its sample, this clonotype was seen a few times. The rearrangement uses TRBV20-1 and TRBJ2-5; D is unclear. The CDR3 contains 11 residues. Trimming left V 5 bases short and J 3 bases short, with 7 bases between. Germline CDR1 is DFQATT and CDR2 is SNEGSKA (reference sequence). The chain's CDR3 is CSAGWEETQYF. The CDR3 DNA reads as TGCAGTGCTGGCTGGGAAGAGACCCAGTACTTC.

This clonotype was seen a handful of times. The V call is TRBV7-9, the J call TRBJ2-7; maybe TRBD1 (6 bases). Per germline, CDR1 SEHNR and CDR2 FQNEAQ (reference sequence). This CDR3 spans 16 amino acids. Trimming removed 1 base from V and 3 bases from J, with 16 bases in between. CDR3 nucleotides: TGTGCCAGCAGCTTAGAAGCGTGGGAAGGGGGCTACGAGCAGTACTTC. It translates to CASSLEAWEGGYEQYF.

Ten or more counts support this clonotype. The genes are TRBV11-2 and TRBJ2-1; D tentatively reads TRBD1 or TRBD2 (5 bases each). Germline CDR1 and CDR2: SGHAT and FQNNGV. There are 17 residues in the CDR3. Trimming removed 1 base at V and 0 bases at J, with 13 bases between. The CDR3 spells CASSLGDEASSYNEQFF. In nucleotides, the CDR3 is TGTGCCAGCAGCTTAGGGGACGAAGCTAGCTCCTACAATGAGCAGTTCTTC.

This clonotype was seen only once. CDR3 DNA: TGTGCCAGCAGTTCGCCCAGGACAGGAACCGGGAACACTGAAGCTTTCTTT. This codes for CASSSPRTGTGNTEAFF. The chain carries TRBV28 and TRBJ1-1, with 7 bases aligning to TRBD1. The CDR3 extends over 17 amino acids. Germline V gene lookup returns CDR1 MDHEN and CDR2 SYDVKM. V lost 4 bases, J lost 1 base, and 12 bases stayed unmatched.

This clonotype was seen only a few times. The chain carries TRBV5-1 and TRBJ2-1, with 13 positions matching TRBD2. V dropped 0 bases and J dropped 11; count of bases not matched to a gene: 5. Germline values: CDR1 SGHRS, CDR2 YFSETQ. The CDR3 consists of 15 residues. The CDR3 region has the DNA TGCGCCAGCAGCTTGGAGACTAGCGGGGGGCAACAGCAGTTCTTC. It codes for CASSLETSGGQQQFF.

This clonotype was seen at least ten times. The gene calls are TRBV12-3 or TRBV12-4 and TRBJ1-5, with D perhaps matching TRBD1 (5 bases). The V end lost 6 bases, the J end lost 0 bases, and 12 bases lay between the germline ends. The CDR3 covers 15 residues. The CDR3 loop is CASRGGGYSNQPQHF. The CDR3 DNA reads TGTGCCAGCAGGGGTGGGGGGTATAGCAATCAGCCCCAGCATTTT.

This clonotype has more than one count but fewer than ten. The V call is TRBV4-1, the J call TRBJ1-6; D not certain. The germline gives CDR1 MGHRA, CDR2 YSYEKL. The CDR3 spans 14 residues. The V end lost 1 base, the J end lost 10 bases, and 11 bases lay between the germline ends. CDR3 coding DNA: TGCGCCAGCAGCCAAGGACTTATCGCCTCACCCCTCCACTTT. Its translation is CASSQGLIASPLHF.

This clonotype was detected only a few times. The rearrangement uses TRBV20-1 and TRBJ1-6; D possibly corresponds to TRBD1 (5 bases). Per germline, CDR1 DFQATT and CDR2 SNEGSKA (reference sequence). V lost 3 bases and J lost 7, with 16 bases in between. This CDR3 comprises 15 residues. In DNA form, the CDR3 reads TGCAGTGCTAGGGTCCCAGGGAATGGAAATTCACCCCTCCACTTT. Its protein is CSARVPGNGNSPLHF.

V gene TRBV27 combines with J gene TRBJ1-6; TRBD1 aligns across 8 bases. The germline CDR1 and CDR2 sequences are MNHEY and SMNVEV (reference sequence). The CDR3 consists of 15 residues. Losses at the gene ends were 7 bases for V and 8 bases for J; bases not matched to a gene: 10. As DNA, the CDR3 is TGTGCCAGCACGGCAGGGGGCGCGAGTTATTCACCCCTCCACTTT. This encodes CASTAGGASYSPLHF.

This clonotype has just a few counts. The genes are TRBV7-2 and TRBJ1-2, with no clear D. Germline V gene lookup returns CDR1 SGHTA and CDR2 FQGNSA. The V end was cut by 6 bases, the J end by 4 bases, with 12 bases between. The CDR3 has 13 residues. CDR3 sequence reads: CASSPPQFYGYTF. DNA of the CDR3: TGTGCCAGCAGTCCCCCACAGTTCTATGGCTACACCTTC. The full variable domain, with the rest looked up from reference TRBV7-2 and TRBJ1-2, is GAGVSQSPSNKVTEKGKDVELRCDPISGHTALYWYRQSLGQGLEFLIYFQGNSAPDKSGLPSDRFSAERTGGSVSTLTIQRTQQEDSAVYLCASSPPQFYGYTFGSGTRLTVV.

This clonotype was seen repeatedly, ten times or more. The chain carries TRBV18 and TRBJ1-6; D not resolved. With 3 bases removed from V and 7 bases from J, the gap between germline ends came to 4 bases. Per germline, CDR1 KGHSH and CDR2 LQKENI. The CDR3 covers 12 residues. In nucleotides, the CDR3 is TGTGCCAGCTCACCGGGGAATTCACCCCTCCACTTT. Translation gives CASSPGNSPLHF.

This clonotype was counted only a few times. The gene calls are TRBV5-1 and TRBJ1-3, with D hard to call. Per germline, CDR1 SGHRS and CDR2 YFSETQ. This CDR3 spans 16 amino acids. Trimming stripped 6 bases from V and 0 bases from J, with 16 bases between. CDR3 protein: CASTTEPVLSGNTIYF. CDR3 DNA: TGCGCCAGCACTACGGAGCCCGTCCTCTCTGGAAACACCATATATTTT.

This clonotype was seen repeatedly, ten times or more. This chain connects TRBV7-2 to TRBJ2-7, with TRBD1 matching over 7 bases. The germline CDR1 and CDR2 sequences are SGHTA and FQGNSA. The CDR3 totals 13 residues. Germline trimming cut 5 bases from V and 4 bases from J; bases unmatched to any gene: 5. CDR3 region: CASSAQQGYEQYF. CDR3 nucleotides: TGTGCCAGCAGCGCCCAACAGGGGTACGAGCAGTACTTC.

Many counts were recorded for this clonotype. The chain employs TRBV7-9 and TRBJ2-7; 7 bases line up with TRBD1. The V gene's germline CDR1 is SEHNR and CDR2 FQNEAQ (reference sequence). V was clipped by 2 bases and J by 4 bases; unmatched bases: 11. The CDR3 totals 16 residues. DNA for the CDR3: TGTGCCAGCAGCTTATTTGTAACAGGGGCGACTTACGAGCAGTACTTC. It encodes CASSLFVTGATYEQYF.

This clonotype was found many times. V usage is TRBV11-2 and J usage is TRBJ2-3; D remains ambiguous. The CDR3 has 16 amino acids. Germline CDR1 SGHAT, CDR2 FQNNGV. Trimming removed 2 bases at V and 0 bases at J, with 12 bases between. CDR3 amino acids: CASSLHYPASTDTQYF. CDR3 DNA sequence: TGTGCCAGCAGCTTACATTATCCAGCGAGCACAGATACGCAGTATTTT.

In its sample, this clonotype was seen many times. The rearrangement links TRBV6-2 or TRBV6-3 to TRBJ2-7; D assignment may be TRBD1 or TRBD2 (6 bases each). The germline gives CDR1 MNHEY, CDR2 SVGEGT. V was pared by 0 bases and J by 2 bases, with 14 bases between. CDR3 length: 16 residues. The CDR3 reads CASSYSHGGSPYEQYF. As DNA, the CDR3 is TGTGCCAGCAGTTACTCCCACGGGGGCTCCCCCTACGAGCAGTACTTC.

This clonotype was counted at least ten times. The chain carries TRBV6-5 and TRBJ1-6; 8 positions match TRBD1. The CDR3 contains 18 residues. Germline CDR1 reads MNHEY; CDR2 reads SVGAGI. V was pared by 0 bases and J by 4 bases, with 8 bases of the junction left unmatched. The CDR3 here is CASSYSRAGGWYNSPLHF. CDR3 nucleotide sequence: TGTGCCAGCAGTTACTCCAGGGCAGGGGGCTGGTATAATTCACCCCTCCACTTT.

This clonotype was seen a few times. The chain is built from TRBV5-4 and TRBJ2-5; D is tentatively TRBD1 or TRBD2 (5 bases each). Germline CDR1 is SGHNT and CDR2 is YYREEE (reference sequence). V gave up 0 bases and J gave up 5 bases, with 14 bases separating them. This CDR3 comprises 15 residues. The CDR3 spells CASSLDRGALETQYF. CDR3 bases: TGTGCCAGCAGCTTGGATAGAGGGGCTCTCGAGACCCAGTACTTC.

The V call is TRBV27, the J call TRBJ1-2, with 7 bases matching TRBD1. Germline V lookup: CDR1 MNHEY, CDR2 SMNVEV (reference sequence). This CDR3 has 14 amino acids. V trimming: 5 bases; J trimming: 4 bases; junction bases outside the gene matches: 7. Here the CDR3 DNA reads TGTGCCAGCAGTGCCCAGGGACAGCTCTATGGCTACACCTTC. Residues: CASSAQGQLYGYTF.

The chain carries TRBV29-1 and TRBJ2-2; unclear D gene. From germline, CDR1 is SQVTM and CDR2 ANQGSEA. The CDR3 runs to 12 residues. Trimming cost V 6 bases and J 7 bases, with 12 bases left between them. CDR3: CSVVVRVGELFF. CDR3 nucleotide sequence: TGCAGCGTCGTTGTACGGGTCGGGGAGCTGTTTTTT.

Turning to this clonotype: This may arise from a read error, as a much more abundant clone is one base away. For the CDR3, the DNA is TGCAACTTCAGACAGGGGCATAATTCACCCCTCCACTTT. Translating gives CNFRQGHNSPLHF. The chain carries TRBV29-1 and TRBJ1-6; TRBD1 matches at 8 bases. This CDR3 is 13 amino acids long. Germline CDR1 and CDR2: SQVTM and ANQGSEA.